This entry features one TCR beta chain sequence. The record originates from a study of shared T cell receptors in the human thymus. The trim removed 4 bases at V and 1 base at J, leaving 12 bases unmatched. The CDR3 is made up of 17 amino acids. Germline values: CDR1 SGHTA, CDR2 FQGTGA. TCRdb keeps only in-frame clones here, not all; method: immunoSEQ multiplex PCR. The sample consists of around 340,000 clones, 95% of them appearing once. V and J are TRBV7-3 and TRBJ1-1, with TRBD1 matching over 7 bases. Sequenced: thymocytes. The clonotype originates from a human donor. CDR3 nucleotides: TGTGCCAGCAGCTCTATCCCCGGGACAGCTGAGAACACTGAAGCTTTCTTT. Amino acid sequence: CASSSIPGTAENTEAFF.